This T cell receptor (beta chain) was recovered during a study of cytomegalovirus exposure and HLA in healthy donors. Study-wide points: Highly shared variants forming one cluster were likely a sequencing artifact.

Concerning this clone: The antigen is undetermined.

V was clipped by 7 bases and J by 1 base; unmatched bases: 7. The CDR3 spans 15 residues. Germline values: CDR1 MNHEY, CDR2 SMNVEV (reference sequence). Researchers ran the PCR with 60 Vbeta and 13 Jbeta primers. Method: immunoSEQ multiplex PCR; TCRdb's copy keeps in-frame clones and lacks some. Of about 140,000 clones listed, about 79% were seen once; the top ten hold under 4.5%. The specimen sequenced was PBMCs. The chain recombines TRBV27 with TRBJ2-1, with 7 nucleotides matching TRBD2. This clonotype was sampled from a man in his forties or fifties in good health and CMV-seropositive. CDR3 in amino acids: CASNYLAESYNEQFF. The CDR3 DNA reads as TGTGCCAGCAACTATCTAGCGGAGTCCTACAATGAGCAGTTCTTC.